This TCR beta chain was sequenced during a study of T-cell memory formation after mild COVID-19. Regarding the study as a whole: The CD4+ clones that contracted clustered mainly within CM and EM, and the CD8+ clones concentrated in EMRA.

The CDR3 is made up of 16 amino acids. Germline V gene sequence: CDR1 SGHRS, CDR2 YFSETQ. Trimming removed 0 bases from V and 9 bases from J; junction bases left unmatched: 9. Each CDR3 protein gets one entry after TCRdb re-called the 5' RACE reads with MiXCR. The top ten clones hold 12% of a sample with hundreds of thousands of distinct CDR3 sequences, more than 15% of them seen once. Regarding this clonotype: Its antigen is not identified.

Sequencing was performed on PBMCs or a T cell subset sorted from them (not recorded which). The chain has TRBV5-1 and TRBJ2-3; 11 bases align to TRBD2. This receptor was identified in an adult woman who had mild COVID-19 (a few samples of this study predate the infection). Cell type and time point are not known. CDR3 nucleotide sequence: TGCGCCAGCAGCTTGGCCGGGACTAGCGGAAAGATCACGCAGTATTTT. This encodes CASSLAGTSGKITQYF.